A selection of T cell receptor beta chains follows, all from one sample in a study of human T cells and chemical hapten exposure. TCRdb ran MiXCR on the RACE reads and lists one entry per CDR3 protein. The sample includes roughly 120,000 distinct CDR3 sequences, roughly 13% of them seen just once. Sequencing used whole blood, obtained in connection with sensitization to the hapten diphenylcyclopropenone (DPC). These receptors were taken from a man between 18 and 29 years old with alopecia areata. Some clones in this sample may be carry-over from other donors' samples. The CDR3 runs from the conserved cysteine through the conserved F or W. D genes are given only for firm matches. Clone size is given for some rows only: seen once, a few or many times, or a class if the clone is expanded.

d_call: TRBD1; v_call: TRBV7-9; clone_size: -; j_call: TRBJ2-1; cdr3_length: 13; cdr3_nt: TGTGCCAGCAGCTTAGTGAGGGACAGAGAGCAGTTCTTC; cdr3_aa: CASSLVRDREQFF
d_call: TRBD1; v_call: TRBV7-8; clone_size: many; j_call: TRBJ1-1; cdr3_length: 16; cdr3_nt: TGTGCCAGCAGCCCTCGGACAGGGACAATGAACACTGAAGCTTTCTTT; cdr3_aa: CASSPRTGTMNTEAFF
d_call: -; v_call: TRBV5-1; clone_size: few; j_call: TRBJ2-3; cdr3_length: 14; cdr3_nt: TGCGCCAGCAGAATACTCGAGGTGAGGGATACGCAGTATTTT; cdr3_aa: CASRILEVRDTQYF
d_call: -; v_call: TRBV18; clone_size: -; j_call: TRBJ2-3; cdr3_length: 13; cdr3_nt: TGTGCCAGCTCTCTGGGCCGCGAGGATACGCAGTATTTT; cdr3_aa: CASSLGREDTQYF
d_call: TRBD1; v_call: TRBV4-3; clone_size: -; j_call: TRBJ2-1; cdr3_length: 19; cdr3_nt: TGCGCCAGCAGCCAAGACGGGACAGGGGGCTTAAGCTCCTACAATGAGCAGTTCTTC; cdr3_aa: CASSQDGTGGLSSYNEQFF
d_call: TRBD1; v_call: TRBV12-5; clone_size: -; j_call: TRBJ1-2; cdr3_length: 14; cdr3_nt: TGTGCTAGTGGTAAACAGGGGGACAACTATGGCTACACCTTC; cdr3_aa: CASGKQGDNYGYTF
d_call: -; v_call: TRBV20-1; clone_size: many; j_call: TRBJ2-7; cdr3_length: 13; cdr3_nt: TGCAGTGCTTCAACGGACAGTTACTACGAGCAGTACTTC; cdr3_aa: CSASTDSYYEQYF
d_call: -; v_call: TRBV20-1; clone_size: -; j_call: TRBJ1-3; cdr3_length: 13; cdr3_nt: TGCAGTGCTAGCGGACAGTTTGGAAACACCATATATTTT; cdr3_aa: CSASGQFGNTIYF
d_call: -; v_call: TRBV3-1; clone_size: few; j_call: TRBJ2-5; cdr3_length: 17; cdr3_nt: TGTGCCAGCAGCCAAGATAAGTGGAGGGGGACTGAAGGGACCCAGTACTTC; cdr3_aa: CASSQDKWRGTEGTQYF
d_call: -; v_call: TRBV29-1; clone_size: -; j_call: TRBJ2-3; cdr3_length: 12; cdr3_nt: TGCAGCGTTGAAGGAGTGGGCGATACGCAGTATTTT; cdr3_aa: CSVEGVGDTQYF
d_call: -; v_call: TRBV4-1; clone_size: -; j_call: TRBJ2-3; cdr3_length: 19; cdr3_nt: TGCGCCAGCAGCCAAGAAGGGCCTCAACCCCTCTTTCGCACAGATACGCAGTATTTT; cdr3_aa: CASSQEGPQPLFRTDTQYF
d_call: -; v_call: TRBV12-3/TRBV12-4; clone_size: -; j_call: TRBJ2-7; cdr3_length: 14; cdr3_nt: TGTGCCAGCAGTTTACTCGGGGACCCCTACGAGCAGTACTTC; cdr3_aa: CASSLLGDPYEQYF
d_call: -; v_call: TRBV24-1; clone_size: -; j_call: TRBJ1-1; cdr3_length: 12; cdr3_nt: TGTGCCACCAGTGATCGCGGGACTGAAGCTTTCTTT; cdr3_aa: CATSDRGTEAFF
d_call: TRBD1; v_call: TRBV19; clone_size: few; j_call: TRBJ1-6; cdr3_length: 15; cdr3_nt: TGTGCCAGTAGTGGACGACAGGGGTGGAATTCACCCCTCCACTTT; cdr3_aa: CASSGRQGWNSPLHF
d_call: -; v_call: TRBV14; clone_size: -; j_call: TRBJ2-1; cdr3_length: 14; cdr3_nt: TGTGCCAGCAGCCAAGAATACGCGGTGAATGAGCAGTTCTTC; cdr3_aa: CASSQEYAVNEQFF
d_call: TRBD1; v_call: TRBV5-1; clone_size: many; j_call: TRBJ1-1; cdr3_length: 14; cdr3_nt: TGCGCCAGCAGCTTGCGACAGGGGACCCAAGGCGCTTTCTTT; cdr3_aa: CASSLRQGTQGAFF
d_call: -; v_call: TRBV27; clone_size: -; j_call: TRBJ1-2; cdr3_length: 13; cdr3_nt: TGTGCCAGCAGTTTATCAGGAAACTATGGCTACACCTTC; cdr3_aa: CASSLSGNYGYTF
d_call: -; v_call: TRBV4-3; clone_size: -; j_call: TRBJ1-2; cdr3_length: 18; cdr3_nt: TGCGCCAGCAGCCAAGAACCAGCCCAGATCGGGGGAGACTATGGCTACACCTTC; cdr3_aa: CASSQEPAQIGGDYGYTF
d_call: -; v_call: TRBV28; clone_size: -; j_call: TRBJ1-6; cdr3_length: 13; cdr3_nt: TGTGCCAGCCGGGGCAGGGGTAATTCACCCCTCCACTTT; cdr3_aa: CASRGRGNSPLHF
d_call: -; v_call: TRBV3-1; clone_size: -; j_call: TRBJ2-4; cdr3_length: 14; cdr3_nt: TGTGCCAGCAGCCAAGGGACAGTCGGGGACATTCAGTACTTC; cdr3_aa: CASSQGTVGDIQYF
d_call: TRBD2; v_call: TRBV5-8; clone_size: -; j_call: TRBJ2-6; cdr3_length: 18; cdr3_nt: TGTGCCAGCAGCTTGGGATGGGACTACCTTACTGGGGCCAACGTCCTGACTTTC; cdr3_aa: CASSLGWDYLTGANVLTF
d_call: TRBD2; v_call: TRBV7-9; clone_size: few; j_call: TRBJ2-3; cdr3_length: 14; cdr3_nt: TGTGCCTTTCCGGCTAGCGGGGACACAGATACGCAGTATTTT; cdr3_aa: CAFPASGDTDTQYF
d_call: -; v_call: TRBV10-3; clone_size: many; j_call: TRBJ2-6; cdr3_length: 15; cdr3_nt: TGTGCCATCAGTGAGCCAGGGGCCGGGGCCAACGTCCTGACTTTC; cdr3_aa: CAISEPGAGANVLTF
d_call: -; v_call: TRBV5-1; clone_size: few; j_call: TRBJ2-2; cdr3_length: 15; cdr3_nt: TGCGCCAGCAGCCCGGCCACCGGGGTTGCCGGGGAGCTGTTTTTT; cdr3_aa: CASSPATGVAGELFF
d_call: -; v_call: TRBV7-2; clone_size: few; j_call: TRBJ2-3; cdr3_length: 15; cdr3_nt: TGTGCCAGCACCTGGAGGTTGATGGGCACAGATACGCAGTATTTT; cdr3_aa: CASTWRLMGTDTQYF
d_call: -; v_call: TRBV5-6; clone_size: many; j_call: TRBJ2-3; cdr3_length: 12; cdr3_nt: TGTGCCAGCAGCTTGGTCGGAGATACGCAGTATTTT; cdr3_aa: CASSLVGDTQYF
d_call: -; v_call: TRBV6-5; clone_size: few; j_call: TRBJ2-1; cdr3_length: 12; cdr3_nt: TGTGCCAGCAGTTCGGTCCGGGGTGAGCAGTTCTTC; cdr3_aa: CASSSVRGEQFF
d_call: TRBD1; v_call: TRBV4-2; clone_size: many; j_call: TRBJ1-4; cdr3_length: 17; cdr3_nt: TGTGCCAGCAGCCACGGGGACAGGATCTCAACTAATGAAAAACTGTTTTTT; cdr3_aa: CASSHGDRISTNEKLFF
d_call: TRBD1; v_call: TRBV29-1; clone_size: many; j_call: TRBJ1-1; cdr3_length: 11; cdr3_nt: TGCAGCGTCCCGACAGGGACTGAAGCTTTCTTT; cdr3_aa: CSVPTGTEAFF
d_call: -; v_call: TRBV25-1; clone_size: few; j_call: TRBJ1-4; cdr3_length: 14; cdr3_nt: TGTGCCAGCAGTCCTCGAGACGGGAATGAAAAACTGTTTTTT; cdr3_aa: CASSPRDGNEKLFF